This T cell receptor beta chain was recovered during a study of graft-versus-host responses after intestinal transplantation. Germline V lookup: CDR1 LNHDA, CDR2 SQIVND (reference sequence). This CDR3 region has 15 residues. With V trimmed by 2 bases and J by 4 bases, 5 bases remained unmatched. Irradiated, violet-dye-labeled stimulators (approximately 200,000) were plated alongside approximately 200,000 CFSE-labeled responders. Sequencing was performed with immunoSEQ multiplex PCR; in TCRdb, only in-frame clones are kept and a portion is missing. The table has roughly 10,000 clones, roughly 38% seen once. This clone was seen a few times.

This clonotype was obtained from a human patient who received an intestinal transplant. The starting material was alloreactive CD8+ T cells from a mixed lymphocyte reaction culture, obtained before intestinal transplant. Subset reported: CFSE-low proliferating T cells sorted from roughly six-day pre-transplant mixed lymphocyte reaction (GvH or HvG direction). The chain combines TRBV19 with TRBJ2-1; 7 bases agree with TRBD2. The CDR3 sequence: CASSISASGYNEQFF. In nucleotides, the CDR3 is TGTGCCAGTAGTATATCGGCTAGCGGATACAATGAGCAGTTCTTC.